Listed below are T cell receptor beta chains from one sample, sequenced in a study of T cell responses to AZD1222 COVID-19 vaccine. Generated by immunoSEQ multiplex PCR, the TCRdb table keeps only in-frame clones and is missing some. The sample lists more than 95,000 clones, 86% occurring once. Sequencing used peripheral blood, obtained 28 days after the second AZD1222 dose. These receptors all stem from an adult who received the AZD1222 COVID-19 vaccine. CDR3s include the opening cysteine and the closing phenylalanine or tryptophan. Fields, in order: V gene, CDR3 protein.

TRBV13 CASSYDRALGAFF
TRBV6-6 CASSIRQGPSNTEAFF
TRBV13 CASSLPGGSYEQYF
TRBV3-1/TRBV3-2 CASSHSFGTPDEQYF
TRBV3-1/TRBV3-2 CASSPGTGRYEQYF
TRBV18 CASSLSGKNNEQFF
TRBV7-9 CASGLGQSTEAFF
TRBV9 CASSVLSNTEAFF
TRBV14 CASSSQGTGELFF
TRBV7-2 CASSGGLAGGTIKNIQYF
TRBV11-2 CASSFFRGSTNEQFF
TRBV6-6 CASSYNGELFF